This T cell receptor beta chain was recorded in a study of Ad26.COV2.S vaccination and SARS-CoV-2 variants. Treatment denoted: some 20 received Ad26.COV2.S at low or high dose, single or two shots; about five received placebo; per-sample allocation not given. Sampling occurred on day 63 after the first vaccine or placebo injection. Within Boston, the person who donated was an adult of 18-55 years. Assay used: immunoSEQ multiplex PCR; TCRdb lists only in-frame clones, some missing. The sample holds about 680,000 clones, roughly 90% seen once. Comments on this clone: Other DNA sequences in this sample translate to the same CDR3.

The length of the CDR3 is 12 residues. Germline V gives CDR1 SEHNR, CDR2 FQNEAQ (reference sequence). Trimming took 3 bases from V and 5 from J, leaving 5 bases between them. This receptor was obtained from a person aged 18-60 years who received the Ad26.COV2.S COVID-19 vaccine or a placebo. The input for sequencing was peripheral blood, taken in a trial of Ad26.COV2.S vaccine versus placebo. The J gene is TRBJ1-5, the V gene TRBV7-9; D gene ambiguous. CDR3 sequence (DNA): TGTGCCAGCAGCTTGGGTGATCAGCCCCAGCATTTT. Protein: CASSLGDQPQHF. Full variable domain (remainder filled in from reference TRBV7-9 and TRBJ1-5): DTGVSQNPRHKITKRGQNVTFRCDPISEHNRLYWYRQTLGQGPEFLTYFQNEAQLEKSRLLSDRFSAERPKGSFSTLEIQRTEQGDSAMYLCASSLGDQPQHFGDGTRLSIL.